This T cell receptor beta chain was profiled in a study of T cell repertoires in cytomegalovirus infection. About the research overall: The public TCR beta signatures pointed to both CMV infection and matching HLA type.

From the reads, TCRdb called clonotypes with MiXCR, one entry per CDR3 protein. Of 450,000 to 650,000 distinct CDR3 sequences listed, about 30% are singletons. Study-level results: Clonotypes of TCR beta that were HLA-C-restricted and CMV-specific dominated the ex vivo response. Summed public TCR beta family frequency identified CMV carriers bearing the relevant HLA.

Points on this clonotype: Its antigen remains unknown.

Sequenced material: PBMCs. The clonotype originates from a human donor in good health (CMV status not recorded). Some clones in this sample may be carry-over from other donors' samples.

The CDR3 region has the DNA TGTGCCACCAGCAGAGATGTACAGGGAGGTCAGCCCCAGCATTTT. It is translated as CATSRDVQGGQPQHF. The V and J genes are TRBV15 and TRBJ1-5; weak D call: TRBD1 (6 bases). CDR3 length: 15 amino acids. Germline values: CDR1 LNHNV, CDR2 YYDKDF (reference sequence). Trimming left V 0 bases short and J 6 bases short, with 12 bases between.